Sequencing of this T cell receptor (beta chain) was carried out in a study of CD8 T cells in ankylosing spondylitis. General study points: What seemed typical of ankylosing spondylitis blood was a TCR beta motif built from about eight highly homologous variants.

Using quantitative 5'-RACE with molecular barcodes, the authors made TCR beta libraries. TCRdb recomputed calls from the 5' RACE reads with MiXCR, one row per CDR3 protein. The sample consists of 500,000 to 650,000 distinct CDR3 sequences, 5.3% of them appearing once. As to this clonotype: The antigen is not known.

CDR3 length: 14 residues. V lost 7 bases, J lost 3 bases, and 15 bases lay in between. Looked up from germline, CDR1 is SGHRS and CDR2 is YFSETQ. What was sequenced was blood, either unsorted or a sorted T cell fraction (not recorded which). The genes are TRBV5-1 and TRBJ2-3; D not resolved. The receptor was derived from a male donor with ankylosing spondylitis. CDR3 nucleotide sequence: TGCGCCAGCTCCTGGGCTCCTGGGACAGATACGCAGTATTTT. This gives the protein CASSWAPGTDTQYF.